This T cell receptor (beta chain) was identified in a study of neurological immune-mediated disorders. Time point indicated: longitudinal time-point 2. The authors produced cDNA by 5'RACE using 10-nucleotide random UMIs. TCRdb fed the 5' RACE reads into MiXCR, producing one record per CDR3 protein. The sample consists of 70,000 to 95,000 distinct CDR3 sequences, about 13% of them appearing once. Germline CDR1 LGHDT, CDR2 YNNKEL (reference sequence). This CDR3 comprises 15 residues. Trimming left V 5 bases short and J 2 bases short, with 14 bases between. At least ten counts were recorded for this clonotype.

The sequence came from a female donor with HTLV-1-associated myelopathy (HAM/TSP). This chain connects TRBV3-1 to TRBJ2-3, with D possibly being TRBD1 (6 bases). The sequencing input was PBMCs. The CDR3 DNA is TGTGCCAGCAGCGCCCCGGGACAACCCACAGATACGCAGTATTTT. Protein sequence: CASSAPGQPTDTQYF.